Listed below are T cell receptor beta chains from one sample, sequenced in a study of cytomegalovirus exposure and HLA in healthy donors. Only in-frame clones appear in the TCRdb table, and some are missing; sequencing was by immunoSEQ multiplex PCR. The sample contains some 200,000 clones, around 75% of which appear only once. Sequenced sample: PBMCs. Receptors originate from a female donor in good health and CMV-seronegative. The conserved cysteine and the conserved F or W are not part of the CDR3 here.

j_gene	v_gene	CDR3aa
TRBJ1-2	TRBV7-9	ASSYPRGAKDNYGYT
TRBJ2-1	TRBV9	ASSVAPTVENEQF
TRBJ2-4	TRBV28	ASSLGQLGAGSWNIQY
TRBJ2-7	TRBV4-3	ASSQDLAYEQY
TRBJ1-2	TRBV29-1	SVEWGQGVVGYT
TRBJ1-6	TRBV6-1	ASSGTYRGRLNSPLH
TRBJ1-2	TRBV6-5	ASSLDSGQGGYGYT
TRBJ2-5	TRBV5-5	ASSRETQY
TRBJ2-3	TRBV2	ASTVRGWTDTQY
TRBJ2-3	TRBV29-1	SFRQATDTQY
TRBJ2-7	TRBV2	ASSGPSYEQY
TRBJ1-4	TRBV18	ASSRGPQLEKLF
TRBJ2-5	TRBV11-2	ASSKGTSGDQETQY
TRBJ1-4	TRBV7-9	ASSYEDRAMGKLF
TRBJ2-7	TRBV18	ASSPSGGAREQY
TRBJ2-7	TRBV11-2	ASSLDPGGTSNEQY
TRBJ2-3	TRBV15	ATSRAGGPGLAANTDTQY
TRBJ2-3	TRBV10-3	AISATGGATDTQY
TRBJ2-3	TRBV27	ASSLTARVSDTQY
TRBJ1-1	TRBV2	ASSGPDTEAF
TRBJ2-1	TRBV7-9	ASSLPLAGTVDEQF
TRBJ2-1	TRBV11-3	ASSPLPQGYYNEQF
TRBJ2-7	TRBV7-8	ASSLFVRGDEQY
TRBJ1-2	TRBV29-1	SVGRGGTGTGYGYT
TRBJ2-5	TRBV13	ASSLEARGQETQY
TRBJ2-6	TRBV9	ASSVSQAGANVLT
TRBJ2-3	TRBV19	ASNVRGGGTDTQY
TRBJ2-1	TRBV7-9	ASSLSLAGSYNEQF
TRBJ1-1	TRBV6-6	ASRDTGGSTEAF
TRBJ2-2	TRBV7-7	ASSPRQGTNTGELF
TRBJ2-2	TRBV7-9	SSSPRNGELF
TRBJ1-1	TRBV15	ATSRDGEENTEAF
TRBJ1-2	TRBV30	AWVGGLSNGYT
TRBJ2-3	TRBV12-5	AGQEAPDTQY
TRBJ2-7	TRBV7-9	ASSFITGQGPYEQY
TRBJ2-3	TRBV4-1	ASSQSLSTDTQY
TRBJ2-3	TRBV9	ASSVNRATTDTQY
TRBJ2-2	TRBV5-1	ASLTGTGAGELF
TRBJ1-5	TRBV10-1	ASSEWVGRARGQPQH
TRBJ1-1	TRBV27	ASSLPVGAF
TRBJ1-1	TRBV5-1	ASSTGQGNEAF
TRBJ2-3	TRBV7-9	SSSPGGGRVTDTQY
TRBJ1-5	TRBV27	ASRSGVIDQPQH
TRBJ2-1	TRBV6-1	ASSEDEGGPYNEQF
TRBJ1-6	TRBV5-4	ASTLGDRGNSPLH
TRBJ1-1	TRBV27	ASSRTSGTAYREAF
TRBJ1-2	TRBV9	ASSVRQNYGYT
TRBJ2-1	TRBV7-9	ASSLVGTGVNNEQF
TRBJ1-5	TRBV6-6	ASSSQELNQPQH
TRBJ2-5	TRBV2	ASSRLAGAETQY
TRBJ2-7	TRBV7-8	ASSPIERKRIQYEQY
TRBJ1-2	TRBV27	ASSSLDMRYT
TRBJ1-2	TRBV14	ASSQETPAWGVNYGYT
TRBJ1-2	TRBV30	AWSVHRGEGGYT
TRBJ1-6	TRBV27	ASSLTGQGRSPLH